The rows below give T cell receptor beta chains drawn from one sample of a study of cytomegalovirus exposure and HLA in healthy donors. The repertoire was sequenced with immunoSEQ multiplex PCR; TCRdb's copy has only in-frame clones and lacks some. The table includes hundreds of thousands of clones, 82% detected once. Sequencing was performed on PBMCs. All receptors come from a man aged 40-49 years in good health and CMV-seropositive. The CDR3 runs from the conserved cysteine through the conserved F or W. D genes are given only for firm matches. Where a row states a size, it is once, few, many or the class of an expanded clone; other rows omit it.

j_gene	abundance	v_gene	d_gene	CDR3nt	CDR3aa
TRBJ2-5	NA	TRBV10-1	NA	TGCGCCAGCAGTAGTGGTAGAAGGGAGGGCCGGAGGGGGAAGACCCAGTACTTC	CASSSGRREGRRGKTQYF
TRBJ2-1	few	TRBV7-8	TRBD1	TGTGCCAGCAGCTTAGGGACAGGGCACAATGAGCAGTTCTTC	CASSLGTGHNEQFF
TRBJ1-4	few	TRBV27	NA	TGTGCCAGCAGTACCACCCCCCAGGACTGGTCTCATGAAAAACTGTTTTTT	CASSTTPQDWSHEKLFF
TRBJ1-1	NA	TRBV5-3	TRBD1	TGTGCCAGAAGCCCCCGGGACAGGGAGGAAGGCACTGAAGCTTTCTTT	CARSPRDREEGTEAFF
TRBJ2-3	NA	TRBV30	NA	TGTGCCTGGAGTTTGGCTAGCTGGGATACGCAGTATTTT	CAWSLASWDTQYF
TRBJ1-1	NA	TRBV2	TRBD1	TGTGCCAGCAGCGTAGACAGGGACACTGAAGCTTTCTTT	CASSVDRDTEAFF
TRBJ1-1	few	TRBV10-1	NA	TGCGCCAGCAGTGAAGGGGCTAGGGATGAAGCTTTCTTT	CASSEGARDEAFF
TRBJ2-1	once	TRBV2	NA	TGTGCCAGCAGAACTAGTGGGAACAACAATGAGCAGTTCTTC	CASRTSGNNNEQFF
TRBJ2-1	NA	TRBV28	TRBD1	TGTGCCAGCAGTTTAAGACAGGGGTACTACAATGAGCAGTTCTTC	CASSLRQGYYNEQFF
TRBJ2-2	NA	TRBV27	NA	TGTGCCAGCAGTTTTGGGCAAGCCACCGGGGAGCTGTTTTTT	CASSFGQATGELFF
TRBJ2-3	once	TRBV28	NA	TGTGCCAGCAGTTTGAGTAACCTAGCGCAGTATTTT	CASSLSNLAQYF
TRBJ2-4	NA	TRBV5-8	NA	TGTGCCAGCAGCTTCGGCAAAAACATTCAGTACTTC	CASSFGKNIQYF
TRBJ1-3	NA	TRBV5-1	NA	TGCGCCAGCAGCTTGAGCGGAGGAAACACCATATATTTT	CASSLSGGNTIYF
TRBJ2-3	NA	TRBV6-5	TRBD2	TGTGCCAGCAGTCTAGCGGGAGCGGGTACGCAGTATTTT	CASSLAGAGTQYF
TRBJ1-4	few	TRBV25-1	NA	TGTGCCAGCAGTGCGCGAGGTGTTCCTAATGAAAAACTGTTTTTT	CASSARGVPNEKLFF
TRBJ1-5	NA	TRBV28	NA	TGTGCCAGCAGTTTGTACAGGGCGACCAATCAGCCCCAGCATTTT	CASSLYRATNQPQHF
TRBJ1-2	NA	TRBV18	NA	TGTGCCAGCTCACCAGAGACCGGGGTGTATGGCTACACCTTC	CASSPETGVYGYTF
TRBJ2-1	NA	TRBV5-1	NA	TGCGCCAGCAGCTTTTATTCCCAGCGTAACAATGAGCAGTTCTTC	CASSFYSQRNNEQFF
TRBJ1-5	NA	TRBV7-9	TRBD1	TGTGCCAGCAGGGGACAGGGGGGAAATCAGCCCCAGCATTTT	CASRGQGGNQPQHF
TRBJ2-7	NA	TRBV7-2	TRBD2	TGTGCCAGCAGCTTCAAACTAGCGGGAGGTTCCGAGCAGTACTTC	CASSFKLAGGSEQYF
TRBJ2-3	few	TRBV30	NA	TGTGCCTGGGGGCTAGATACGCAGTATTTT	CAWGLDTQYF
TRBJ2-1	NA	TRBV5-8	NA	TGTGCCAGCAGAAGGGGCTACAATGAGCAGTTCTTC	CASRRGYNEQFF
TRBJ1-5	NA	TRBV5-6	NA	TGTGCCAGCAGCTTGGGACAGAGTTATAGCAATCAGCCCCAGCATTTT	CASSLGQSYSNQPQHF
TRBJ2-5	NA	TRBV30	TRBD2	TGTGCCTGGATGGCTACTAGCGGGACCTGGACCCAGTACTTC	CAWMATSGTWTQYF
TRBJ1-4	once	TRBV6-1	TRBD1	TGTGCCAGCAGTGAACCAAGACAGGGGGTATCTAATGAAAAACTGTTTTTT	CASSEPRQGVSNEKLFF
TRBJ2-7	NA	TRBV27	TRBD1	TGTGCCAGCAGTTGGACAGGGTCGTACGAGCAGTACTTC	CASSWTGSYEQYF
TRBJ2-7	NA	TRBV9	TRBD2	TGTGCCAGCAGCGTAGGAGGGACTAACTACGAGCAGTACTTC	CASSVGGTNYEQYF
TRBJ1-6	NA	TRBV6-5	NA	TGTGCCAGCAGTTATGATCGCAGGGATTCACCCCTCCACTTT	CASSYDRRDSPLHF
TRBJ2-1	NA	TRBV7-9	TRBD2	TGTGCCAGCAGCCTCTCCGGGACTAGCGGTAATGAGCAGTTCTTC	CASSLSGTSGNEQFF
TRBJ2-7	NA	TRBV7-6	NA	TGTGCCAGCAGCCCTAGACAGGCACTCTACGAGCAGTACTTC	CASSPRQALYEQYF
TRBJ1-2	NA	TRBV30	NA	TGTGCCTGGAGTGTATCTGTTGGGAGTGTTAACTATGGCTACACCTTC	CAWSVSVGSVNYGYTF
TRBJ2-3	few	TRBV5-6	TRBD1	TGTGCCAGCAGCTTCACAGGGGGTAGCACAGATACGCAGTATTTT	CASSFTGGSTDTQYF
TRBJ2-1	NA	TRBV19	TRBD2	TGTGCCAGTAGTATAGTAGCGGGGGACTACAATGAGCAGTTCTTC	CASSIVAGDYNEQFF
TRBJ1-2	once	TRBV7-2	TRBD1	TGTGCCAGCAGCTTCAGGGCGGGACAGGTTGGCTACACCTTC	CASSFRAGQVGYTF
TRBJ2-1	NA	TRBV7-6	NA	TGTGCCAGCAGCTTAGGGCCTCGTCGGAGCAATGAGCAGTTCTTC	CASSLGPRRSNEQFF
TRBJ2-2	once	TRBV5-1	NA	TGCGCCAGCCTCGGGTCAAAGACCGGGGAGCTGTTTTTT	CASLGSKTGELFF
TRBJ1-2	NA	TRBV20-1	NA	TGCAGTGCTACAGGGTTCGGCTACACCTTC	CSATGFGYTF
TRBJ2-2	NA	TRBV7-9	TRBD2	TGTGCCAGCAGCTCCTCTAGCGGGAGGATCACCGGGGAGCTGTTTTTT	CASSSSSGRITGELFF
TRBJ2-1	NA	TRBV6-5	NA	TGTGCCAGCAGGCCCGGGGTAGAGTTGTACAATGAGCAGTTCTTC	CASRPGVELYNEQFF
TRBJ2-7	NA	TRBV25-1	TRBD2	TGTGCCAGCAATCCTAGCGGGAGTTTTTACGAGCAGTACTTC	CASNPSGSFYEQYF
TRBJ2-1	NA	TRBV25-1	NA	TGTGCCAGCAGTAGTTACAGCTACAATGAGCAGTTCTTC	CASSSYSYNEQFF
TRBJ1-3	NA	TRBV29-1	NA	TGCAGCGCCTCGACAGGAAGCTCTGGAAACACCATATATTTT	CSASTGSSGNTIYF
TRBJ2-3	NA	TRBV5-4	TRBD2	TGTGCCAGCAGCTTGGCGAGACTAGCGGGCACAGATACGCAGTATTTT	CASSLARLAGTDTQYF
TRBJ2-7	NA	TRBV21-1	NA	TGTGCCAGCAGCAAAGAGAACGGACTAGCCTACGAGCAGTACTTC	CASSKENGLAYEQYF
TRBJ2-1	NA	TRBV27	NA	TGTGCCAGCACCCCGACGAGGGTGACTCAGTTCTTC	CASTPTRVTQFF
TRBJ2-7	NA	TRBV5-1	NA	TGCGCCAGCAGCTTGTCGACTTGGGGAGTCGACTCCTACGAGCAGTACTTC	CASSLSTWGVDSYEQYF
TRBJ2-4	NA	TRBV10-1	TRBD2	TGCGCCAGCAGTGTAGGGACTAGCGCCCAAAACATTCAGTACTTC	CASSVGTSAQNIQYF
TRBJ2-1	NA	TRBV2	NA	TGTGCCAGCAGTGAAGCGGCGCGGCCAGCCTACAATGAGCAGTTCTTC	CASSEAARPAYNEQFF
TRBJ2-5	NA	TRBV29-1	NA	TGCAGCGTACCCTTGGGCCCAGGGCGCAAGGAGACCCAGTACTTC	CSVPLGPGRKETQYF
TRBJ1-1	NA	TRBV5-4	NA	TGTGCCAGCAGCTTTGCAGGGGTGAGGGCTGAAGCTTTCTTT	CASSFAGVRAEAFF
TRBJ2-4	NA	TRBV5-4	TRBD1	TGTGCCAGCAGCTCGGGGACAGGAGCCAAAAACATTCAGTACTTC	CASSSGTGAKNIQYF